This is a list of T cell receptor beta chains from one sample in a study of blood T cell repertoires in COVID-19. The method was immunoSEQ multiplex PCR; TCRdb's version includes in-frame clones alone and lacks a portion of them. The table includes 12,000 or so clones, approximately 77% detected once. Input material: peripheral blood. All receptors come from a man between 60 and 75 years old with COVID-19, enrolled during active disease. CDR3s include the opening cysteine and the closing phenylalanine or tryptophan. D genes are given only for firm matches. Size tells how often a clone was seen (once, few, many) or the class of an expanded clone, and some rows leave it out.

v_gene: TRBV5-4
d_gene: TRBD1
abundance: few
j_gene: TRBJ2-2
CDR3aa: CASSFRTGGTGELFF
CDR3nt: TGTGCCAGCAGCTTCCGGACAGGGGGCACCGGGGAGCTGTTTTTT

v_gene: TRBV12-5
d_gene: TRBD1
abundance: .
j_gene: TRBJ2-1
CDR3aa: CASGFRDSYNEQFF
CDR3nt: TGTGCTAGTGGTTTCCGGGACAGTTACAATGAGCAGTTCTTC

v_gene: TRBV4-3
d_gene: .
abundance: .
j_gene: TRBJ1-6
CDR3aa: CASSQERGNSPLHF
CDR3nt: TGCGCCAGCAGCCAAGAGCGGGGTAATTCACCCCTCCACTTT

v_gene: TRBV30
d_gene: .
abundance: .
j_gene: TRBJ2-1
CDR3aa: CAWTPYSYNEQFF
CDR3nt: TGTGCCTGGACGCCCTATTCCTACAATGAGCAGTTCTTC

v_gene: TRBV14
d_gene: .
abundance: .
j_gene: TRBJ2-7
CDR3aa: CASSQVFRQTGGSYEQYF
CDR3nt: TGTGCCAGCAGCCAAGTTTTTAGGCAGACAGGAGGCTCCTACGAGCAGTACTTC

v_gene: TRBV2
d_gene: .
abundance: .
j_gene: TRBJ1-2
CDR3aa: CASSEAGDSYGYTF
CDR3nt: TGTGCCAGCAGTGAAGCTGGAGACTCCTATGGCTACACCTTC

v_gene: TRBV5-4
d_gene: TRBD2
abundance: .
j_gene: TRBJ2-3
CDR3aa: CASIPGTSRSTDTQYF
CDR3nt: TGTGCCAGCATCCCGGGGACTAGCAGGAGCACAGATACGCAGTATTTT

v_gene: TRBV9
d_gene: .
abundance: .
j_gene: TRBJ1-2
CDR3aa: CASGTKNYGYTF
CDR3nt: TGTGCCAGCGGGACAAAAAACTATGGCTACACCTTC

v_gene: TRBV7-3
d_gene: TRBD1
abundance: .
j_gene: TRBJ2-6
CDR3aa: CASSSTGTGAGANVLTF
CDR3nt: TGTGCCAGCAGCTCCACCGGGACAGGGGCTGGGGCCAACGTCCTGACTTTC

v_gene: TRBV30
d_gene: TRBD1
abundance: .
j_gene: TRBJ1-4
CDR3aa: CAWSPQGVTNEKLFF
CDR3nt: TGTGCCTGGAGTCCTCAGGGGGTGACTAATGAAAAACTGTTTTTT

v_gene: TRBV30
d_gene: TRBD1
abundance: few
j_gene: TRBJ2-2
CDR3aa: CAWSVQGGGELFF
CDR3nt: TGTGCCTGGAGTGTACAGGGGGGCGGGGAGCTGTTTTTT

v_gene: TRBV2
d_gene: TRBD2
abundance: few
j_gene: TRBJ2-1
CDR3aa: CASSESSGGYNEQFF
CDR3nt: TGTGCCAGCAGTGAGTCCAGCGGGGGATACAATGAGCAGTTCTTC

v_gene: TRBV29-1
d_gene: .
abundance: few
j_gene: TRBJ1-5
CDR3aa: CSQAAMTERRVDQPQHF
CDR3nt: TGCAGCCAAGCCGCCATGACAGAGAGGAGGGTGGATCAGCCCCAGCATTTT

v_gene: TRBV3-1/TRBV3-2
d_gene: .
abundance: .
j_gene: TRBJ2-7
CDR3aa: CASGGPLSDEQYF
CDR3nt: TGTGCCAGCGGAGGGCCCCTATCCGACGAGCAGTACTTC

v_gene: TRBV25-1
d_gene: .
abundance: .
j_gene: TRBJ1-4
CDR3aa: CASSELGATNEKLFF
CDR3nt: TGTGCCAGCAGTGAATTGGGAGCAACTAATGAAAAACTGTTTTTT

v_gene: TRBV19
d_gene: .
abundance: few
j_gene: TRBJ1-5
CDR3aa: CASSMSPYSNQPQHF
CDR3nt: TGTGCCAGTAGTATGTCACCCTATAGCAATCAGCCCCAGCATTTT

v_gene: TRBV28
d_gene: TRBD1
abundance: .
j_gene: TRBJ2-3
CDR3aa: CASSLGQGADTQYF
CDR3nt: TGTGCCAGCAGTCTGGGGCAGGGGGCAGATACGCAGTATTTT

v_gene: TRBV30
d_gene: .
abundance: .
j_gene: TRBJ1-2
CDR3aa: CAWRVGPGYTF
CDR3nt: TGTGCCTGGAGAGTGGGGCCTGGCTACACCTTC

v_gene: TRBV27
d_gene: .
abundance: .
j_gene: TRBJ1-1
CDR3aa: CASGAAGVTEAFF
CDR3nt: TGTGCCAGCGGGGCCGCAGGGGTGACTGAAGCTTTCTTT

v_gene: TRBV15
d_gene: .
abundance: .
j_gene: TRBJ2-5
CDR3aa: CATSSLLKETQYF
CDR3nt: TGTGCCACCAGCAGTTTACTGAAAGAGACCCAGTACTTC

v_gene: TRBV21-1
d_gene: .
abundance: .
j_gene: TRBJ1-2
CDR3aa: CASSKWGDGYYGYTF
CDR3nt: TGTGCCAGCAGCAAATGGGGGGACGGTTACTATGGCTACACCTTC

v_gene: TRBV19
d_gene: TRBD2
abundance: .
j_gene: TRBJ2-2
CDR3aa: CASSIGVSGSGTGELFF
CDR3nt: TGTGCCAGTAGTATCGGAGTTAGCGGGAGTGGGACCGGGGAGCTGTTTTTT

v_gene: TRBV19
d_gene: TRBD1
abundance: .
j_gene: TRBJ2-1
CDR3aa: CASSQGVSYNEQFF
CDR3nt: TGTGCCAGTAGCCAGGGGGTCTCCTACAATGAGCAGTTCTTC

v_gene: TRBV5-1
d_gene: .
abundance: .
j_gene: TRBJ2-5
CDR3aa: CASSLELGTGGKTQYF
CDR3nt: TGCGCCAGCAGCTTGGAACTAGGGACCGGAGGGAAGACCCAGTACTTC

v_gene: TRBV5-1
d_gene: TRBD2
abundance: .
j_gene: TRBJ2-3
CDR3aa: CASSWPLAGGSTDTQYF
CDR3nt: TGCGCCAGCAGCTGGCCGCTAGCGGGAGGGTCCACAGATACGCAGTATTTT

v_gene: TRBV11-3
d_gene: TRBD2
abundance: .
j_gene: TRBJ2-3
CDR3aa: CASSSNGASGRGTDTQYF
CDR3nt: TGTGCCAGCAGCTCTAATGGCGCTAGCGGGAGAGGCACAGATACGCAGTATTTT

v_gene: TRBV6-5
d_gene: .
abundance: .
j_gene: TRBJ2-2
CDR3aa: CASSYPQGVVTGELFF
CDR3nt: TGTGCCAGCAGTTACCCTCAAGGGGTGGTCACCGGGGAGCTGTTTTTT

v_gene: TRBV5-4
d_gene: TRBD2
abundance: .
j_gene: TRBJ2-3
CDR3aa: CASSLGGGVRASGRTDTQYF
CDR3nt: TGTGCCAGCAGCTTAGGTGGAGGGGTCAGGGCTAGCGGGAGAACAGATACGCAGTATTTT

v_gene: TRBV6-4
d_gene: .
abundance: .
j_gene: TRBJ2-2
CDR3aa: CASSDRGQGELFF
CDR3nt: TGTGCCAGCAGTGACAGAGGTCAGGGGGAGCTGTTTTTT

v_gene: TRBV5-1
d_gene: TRBD1
abundance: once
j_gene: TRBJ2-7
CDR3aa: CASSYRTGGYEQYF
CDR3nt: TGCGCCAGCAGCTATAGGACAGGGGGTTACGAGCAGTACTTC

v_gene: TRBV4-2
d_gene: .
abundance: .
j_gene: TRBJ1-2
CDR3aa: CASSPAGGGINYGYTF
CDR3nt: TGTGCCAGCAGCCCAGCTGGCGGGGGGATTAACTATGGCTACACCTTC

v_gene: TRBV4-1
d_gene: .
abundance: .
j_gene: TRBJ2-7
CDR3aa: CASSPRRGGTYEQYF
CDR3nt: TGCGCCAGCAGCCCCCGTCGGGGTGGAACCTACGAGCAGTACTTC

v_gene: TRBV4-1
d_gene: .
abundance: .
j_gene: TRBJ1-2
CDR3aa: CASSQISTGASGYTF
CDR3nt: TGCGCCAGCAGCCAAATCTCGACAGGAGCTAGCGGCTACACCTTC

v_gene: TRBV19
d_gene: TRBD2
abundance: .
j_gene: TRBJ2-3
CDR3aa: CASSIGLAGFTDTQYF
CDR3nt: TGTGCCAGTAGTATTGGACTAGCGGGGTTCACAGATACGCAGTATTTT

v_gene: TRBV6-5
d_gene: .
abundance: .
j_gene: TRBJ1-4
CDR3aa: CASSSLRDIREKLFF
CDR3nt: TGTGCCAGCAGTTCACTCCGGGACATTAGAGAAAAACTGTTTTTT

v_gene: TRBV7-2
d_gene: TRBD1
abundance: .
j_gene: TRBJ1-3
CDR3aa: CASSLRGPGNTIYF
CDR3nt: TGTGCCAGCAGCTTGAGGGGGCCTGGAAACACCATATATTTT

v_gene: TRBV11-2
d_gene: .
abundance: .
j_gene: TRBJ1-1
CDR3aa: CASNFGGQSNTEAFF
CDR3nt: TGTGCCAGCAACTTCGGTGGACAGTCGAACACTGAAGCTTTCTTT

v_gene: TRBV20-1
d_gene: TRBD1
abundance: .
j_gene: TRBJ2-7
CDR3aa: CSAGDSYEQYF
CDR3nt: TGCAGTGCTGGGGACAGCTACGAGCAGTACTTC

v_gene: TRBV28
d_gene: TRBD2
abundance: few
j_gene: TRBJ2-4
CDR3aa: CASSLPSGGDDKNIQYF
CDR3nt: TGTGCCAGCAGTTTACCTAGCGGGGGGGATGATAAAAACATTCAGTACTTC

v_gene: TRBV5-1
d_gene: .
abundance: .
j_gene: TRBJ1-6
CDR3aa: CASSLNAGENSPLHF
CDR3nt: TGCGCCAGCAGCTTGAACGCAGGGGAGAATTCACCCCTCCACTTT

v_gene: TRBV6-1
d_gene: TRBD2
abundance: medium-sized
j_gene: TRBJ2-1
CDR3aa: CASSDPSGAAYNEQFF
CDR3nt: TGTGCCAGCAGTGATCCCAGCGGGGCGGCCTACAATGAGCAGTTCTTC

v_gene: TRBV6-2/TRBV6-3
d_gene: TRBD2
abundance: once
j_gene: TRBJ2-5
CDR3aa: CASSFAGVGETQYF
CDR3nt: TGTGCCAGCAGTTTTGCGGGAGTGGGAGAGACCCAGTACTTC

v_gene: TRBV19
d_gene: TRBD2
abundance: .
j_gene: TRBJ2-2
CDR3aa: CASSIVGLAGGTGELFF
CDR3nt: TGTGCCAGTAGTATAGTGGGACTAGCGGGAGGAACCGGGGAGCTGTTTTTT

v_gene: TRBV6-6
d_gene: TRBD1
abundance: .
j_gene: TRBJ1-4
CDR3aa: CASSYQTGASEKLFF
CDR3nt: TGTGCCAGCAGTTACCAGACAGGGGCTAGTGAAAAACTGTTTTTT

v_gene: TRBV9
d_gene: .
abundance: .
j_gene: TRBJ2-3
CDR3aa: CASSVGLASTDTQYF
CDR3nt: TGTGCCAGCAGCGTAGGACTGGCTAGCACAGATACGCAGTATTTT

v_gene: TRBV11-3
d_gene: .
abundance: large
j_gene: TRBJ2-1
CDR3aa: CASSLGTADEQFF
CDR3nt: TGTGCCAGCAGCTTAGGGACAGCTGATGAGCAGTTCTTC

v_gene: TRBV5-1
d_gene: TRBD2
abundance: .
j_gene: TRBJ2-3
CDR3aa: CASSTGTSGRTTDTQYF
CDR3nt: TGCGCCAGCAGCACGGGGACTAGCGGGAGGACCACAGATACGCAGTATTTT

v_gene: TRBV7-9
d_gene: TRBD1
abundance: .
j_gene: TRBJ2-5
CDR3aa: CASRLGQGPSETQYF
CDR3nt: TGTGCCAGCAGATTGGGACAGGGCCCTTCGGAGACCCAGTACTTC

v_gene: TRBV24-1
d_gene: .
abundance: .
j_gene: TRBJ2-3
CDR3aa: CATSDLEGGLTDTQYF
CDR3nt: TGTGCCACCAGTGATTTGGAGGGGGGGCTCACAGATACGCAGTATTTT

v_gene: TRBV9
d_gene: TRBD2
abundance: .
j_gene: TRBJ2-3
CDR3aa: CASSAALAVGDTQYF
CDR3nt: TGTGCCAGCAGCGCAGCGCTAGCGGTCGGAGATACGCAGTATTTT

v_gene: TRBV28
d_gene: .
abundance: .
j_gene: TRBJ1-2
CDR3aa: CASSAPGQSYGYTF
CDR3nt: TGTGCCAGCAGTGCTCCCGGACAGAGCTATGGCTACACCTTC

v_gene: TRBV11-2
d_gene: TRBD2
abundance: few
j_gene: TRBJ2-1
CDR3aa: CASSPWTSGRSVEQFF
CDR3nt: TGTGCCAGCAGCCCGTGGACTAGCGGGCGGTCGGTAGAGCAGTTCTTC